The 22 T cell receptor beta chains given below trace back to one sample, sequenced in a study of blood T cell repertoires in COVID-19. Some clones are missing from TCRdb's copy, which holds only in-frame ones; the method was immunoSEQ multiplex PCR. The repertoire has about 48,000 clones, roughly 84% of them found once; the top ten carry around 53%. Material for sequencing was peripheral blood. These receptors originate from a man aged 65 to 79 with acute or convalescent COVID-19.

CDR3 nucleotides: TGTGCCAGCAGCCAAGATCCGGGACAGGGAAAACTGTTTTTT. It yields the protein CASSQDPGQGKLFF. The chain combines TRBV7-2 with TRBJ1-4, with TRBD1 matching 9 bases. V lost 5 bases to trimming and J lost 10 bases; unmatched junction nucleotides: 8. The CDR3 contains 14 residues. Germline V gene sequence: CDR1 SGHTA, CDR2 FQGNSA.

In this sample, this clone turned up once. This chain uses TRBV18 with TRBJ2-2; the match to TRBD1 covers 7 bases. Germline V gene data show CDR1 as KGHSH and CDR2 as LQKENI. The CDR3 loop spans 14 amino acids. V was clipped by 2 bases and J by 3 bases; unmatched bases: 0. This CDR3 reads CASSPTGDTGELFF. The DNA of the CDR3 is TGTGCCAGCTCACCAACAGGGGACACCGGGGAGCTGTTTTTT. Looking up the rest from reference TRBV18 and TRBJ2-2 gives the full variable domain: NAGVMQNPRHLVRRRGQEARLRCSPMKGHSHVYWYRQLPEEGLKFMVYLQKENIIDESGMPKERFSAEFPKEGPSILRIQQVVRGDSAAYFCASSPTGDTGELFFGEGSRLTVL.

This clone has a single count. V usage is TRBV4-3 and J usage is TRBJ1-4; TRBD1 matches at 7 bases. Germline values: CDR1 LGHNA, CDR2 YSLEER. V shed 0 bases, J shed 6 bases, and the junction held 7 bases outside the gene matches. This CDR3 contains 16 residues. This CDR3 reads CASSQDPSGGYEKLFF. The CDR3 DNA reads as TGCGCCAGCAGCCAAGATCCGTCAGGGGGTTATGAAAAACTGTTTTTT.

The CDR3 loop is CASGLLGLEAFF. CDR3 bases: TGTGCCAGCGGACTGTTAGGCCTAGAAGCTTTCTTT. J is TRBJ1-1 and V is TRBV5-5; D gene unclear. Germline V gives CDR1 SGHKS, CDR2 YYEKEE (reference sequence). There are 12 residues in the CDR3. Trimming removed 7 bases from V and 8 bases from J, with 15 bases in between.

The chain carries TRBV10-1 and TRBJ1-1, with a weak D call TRBD1 (5 bases). Trimming shortened V by 4 bases and J by 2 bases, and 11 bases separated the two germline ends. The length of the CDR3 is 14 residues. Germline V gene data show CDR1 as WNHNN and CDR2 as SYGVQD (reference sequence). The CDR3 DNA reads TGCGCCAGCAGTGCTTCGAGGACAAACACTGAAGCTTTCTTT. Amino acids: CASSASRTNTEAFF.

This sequence joins TRBV28 and TRBJ1-3; no reliable D call. Between the trimmed V and J ends, which lost 0 bases and 0 bases, there was a span of 6 bases. This CDR3 is 15 amino acids long. Germline V lookup: CDR1 MDHEN, CDR2 SYDVKM. CDR3: CASSLWGSSGNTIYF. The CDR3, as DNA: TGTGCCAGCAGTTTATGGGGCAGCTCTGGAAACACCATATATTTT.

This clone was seen a single time. The V and J genes are TRBV5-4 and TRBJ2-2; D not resolved. Germline V gene sequence: CDR1 SGHNT, CDR2 YYREEE (reference sequence). The CDR3 sequence is 13 residues long. Trimming removed 2 bases from V and 7 bases from J, with 9 bases in between. This CDR3 reads CASSFPNFGELFF. CDR3 nucleotide sequence: TGTGCCAGCAGCTTCCCGAACTTCGGGGAGCTGTTTTTT.

The chain employs TRBV5-8 and TRBJ1-2; D unresolved. The V gene's germline CDR1 is SGHTS and CDR2 YDEGEE. The CDR3 has 15 amino acids. The V end lost 2 bases, the J end lost 4 bases, and 15 bases lay between the germline ends. CDR3: CASSLRSRPAYGYTF. The CDR3 DNA sequence: TGTGCCAGCAGCTTACGGTCCAGGCCCGCCTATGGCTACACCTTC.

This chain uses TRBV30 with TRBJ2-1, with 10 bases fitting TRBD2. V lost 5 bases to trimming and J lost 6 bases; unmatched junction nucleotides: 1. This CDR3 comprises 12 residues. The germline CDR1 and CDR2 sequences are GTSNPN and SVGIG (reference sequence). CDR3 amino acids: CAWGLAVNEQFF. The CDR3 DNA sequence: TGTGCCTGGGGACTAGCGGTCAATGAGCAGTTCTTC.

This chain connects TRBV7-9 to TRBJ1-4; TRBD1 matches at 8 bases. V was clipped by 3 bases and J by 8 bases; unmatched bases: 5. The CDR3 is 14 residues long. CDR1 SEHNR and CDR2 FQNEAQ come from the germline V gene (reference sequence). The CDR3 reads CASSLTGEGEKLFF. The CDR3 nucleotides read TGTGCCAGCAGCTTGACAGGGGAGGGCGAAAAACTGTTTTTT.

This chain uses TRBV7-9 with TRBJ2-1; D is ambiguous. CDR3 size: 14 residues. CDR1 and CDR2 from the germline V gene are SEHNR and FQNEAQ (reference sequence). Trimming removed 7 bases from V and 2 bases from J, with 12 bases in between. CDR3 in amino acids: CASTLYGPYNEQFF. As DNA, the CDR3 is TGTGCCAGCACCTTGTATGGGCCCTACAATGAGCAGTTCTTC.

The chain is built from TRBV6-2 or TRBV6-3 and TRBJ2-5; D unresolved. V was shortened by 2 bases and J by 4 bases, with 14 bases between the two germline ends. This CDR3 spans 15 amino acids. Germline V gives CDR1 MNHEY, CDR2 SVGEGT. CDR3 sequence (DNA): TGTGCCAGCAGTTACGGTACAAAAAGCGTAGAGACCCAGTACTTC. Translation gives CASSYGTKSVETQYF.

The rearrangement links TRBV6-5 to TRBJ2-2, with 9 bases aligning to TRBD1. CDR3 length: 14 amino acids. Germline CDR1 is MNHEY and CDR2 is SVGAGI. V trimming: 6 bases; J trimming: 7 bases; junction bases outside the gene matches: 6. The CDR3 coding sequence is TGTGCCAGCAGATTCGGACAGGGGAGCGGGGAGCTGTTTTTT. As protein: CASRFGQGSGELFF.

The gene calls are TRBV27 and TRBJ1-1, with TRBD1 matching 7 bases. The germline CDR1 and CDR2 sequences are MNHEY and SMNVEV (reference sequence). The CDR3 totals 14 residues. V lost 5 bases and J lost 2; bases outside the gene matches: 5. The CDR3 region has the DNA TGTGCCAGCAGTCCGAGGACAGGAAACACTGAAGCTTTCTTT. Translating gives CASSPRTGNTEAFF.

This chain links TRBV19 with TRBJ2-5, with D possibly TRBD2 on 7 matching bases. The CDR3 totals 14 residues. V gave up 7 bases and J gave up 4 bases, with 16 bases separating them. Germline V CDR1 and CDR2: LNHDA, SQIVND (reference sequence). Written as DNA, the CDR3 is TGTGCCAGTACCCATAGGGGGGGAGGAGAGACCCAGTACTTC. It specifies CASTHRGGGETQYF.

The chain uses TRBV9 and TRBJ1-2; 8 nucleotides agree with TRBD1. This CDR3 spans 14 amino acids. Germline CDR1 SGDLS, CDR2 YYNGEE. J was trimmed by 4 bases and V by 6 bases; bases with no gene match: 8. CDR3 nucleotide sequence: TGTGCCAGCACCAGGGGGCAGGGTGGCTATGGCTACACCTTC. As protein: CASTRGQGGYGYTF.

The chain couples TRBV4-1 to TRBJ2-1, with 8 bases fitting TRBD2. CDR1 is MGHRA and CDR2 is YSYEKL in the germline V gene. The J segment lost 4 bases and the V segment lost 0 bases, leaving 11 bases of the junction unmatched. CDR3 length: 18 residues. The CDR3 protein is CASSQEALRAGVYNEQFF. The CDR3 bases are TGCGCCAGCAGCCAAGAGGCACTAAGAGCGGGGGTTTACAATGAGCAGTTCTTC.

This clone was counted a single time. The genes are TRBV29-1 and TRBJ2-7, with D perhaps matching TRBD1 (6 bases). Germline V lookup: CDR1 SQVTM, CDR2 ANQGSEA. The V end lost 6 bases, the J end lost 0 bases, and 12 bases lay between the germline ends. The CDR3 has 13 amino acids. DNA for the CDR3: TGCAGCGTAAACCGGGACACCTCCTACGAGCAGTACTTC. Amino acid sequence: CSVNRDTSYEQYF.

The V gene is TRBV6-5, the J gene TRBJ1-3; no firm D call. The CDR3 is made up of 12 amino acids. Trimming removed 6 bases from V and 6 bases from J, with 9 bases in between. CDR1 and CDR2 (germline): MNHEY, SVGAGI. CDR3 sequence: CASSRSENTIYF. The CDR3 nucleotides read TGTGCCAGCAGCAGAAGTGAAAACACCATATATTTT.

This clone was detected once. The chain employs TRBV6-6 and TRBJ1-6; a weak D match, TRBD1 (5 bases). V lost 7 bases, J lost 7 bases, and 14 bases lay in between. This CDR3 is built from 14 residues. The germline V gene encodes CDR1 MNHNY and CDR2 SVGAGI (reference sequence). The CDR3 bases are TGTGCCAGCAAAAAGACAGACGTAAATTCACCCCTCCACTTT. It translates to CASKKTDVNSPLHF.

The CDR3: CASSSPRQGGTEAFF. DNA for the CDR3: TGTGCCAGCAGCTCACCGCGACAGGGCGGAACTGAAGCTTTCTTT. The J gene is TRBJ1-1, the V gene TRBV7-2, with 7 bases lining up with TRBD1. The V gene's germline CDR1 is SGHTA and CDR2 FQGNSA. V gave up 4 bases and J gave up 5 bases; unmatched junction bases: 10. This CDR3 region has 15 residues.

The chain links TRBV30 to TRBJ2-3; 8 nucleotides align to TRBD2. Germline assignment: CDR1 GTSNPN and CDR2 SVGIG (reference sequence). The CDR3 runs to 16 residues. The ends lost 2 bases at V and 0 bases at J; junction bases unmatched: 7. For the CDR3, the DNA is TGTGCCTGGAGTCGAAGCGGGAGTAGCAGCACAGATACGCAGTATTTT. It encodes CAWSRSGSSSTDTQYF.